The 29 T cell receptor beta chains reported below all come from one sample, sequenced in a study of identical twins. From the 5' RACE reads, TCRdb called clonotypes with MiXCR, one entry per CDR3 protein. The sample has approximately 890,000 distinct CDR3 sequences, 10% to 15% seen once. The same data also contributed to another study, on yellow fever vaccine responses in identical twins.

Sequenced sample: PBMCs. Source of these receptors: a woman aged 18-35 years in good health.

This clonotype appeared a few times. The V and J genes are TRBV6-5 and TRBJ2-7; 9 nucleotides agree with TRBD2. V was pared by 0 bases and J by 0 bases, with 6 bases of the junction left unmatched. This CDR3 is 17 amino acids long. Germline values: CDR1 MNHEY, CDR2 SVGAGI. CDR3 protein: CASSYSSLAGNSYEQYF. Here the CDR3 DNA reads TGTGCCAGCAGTTACTCGAGTCTAGCGGGAAACTCCTACGAGCAGTACTTC.

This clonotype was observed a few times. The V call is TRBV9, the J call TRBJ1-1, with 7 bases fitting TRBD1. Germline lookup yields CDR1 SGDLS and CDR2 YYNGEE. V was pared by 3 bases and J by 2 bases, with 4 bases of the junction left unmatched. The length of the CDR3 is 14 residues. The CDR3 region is CASSAGQENTEAFF. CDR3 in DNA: TGTGCCAGCAGCGCCGGACAGGAAAACACTGAAGCTTTCTTT.

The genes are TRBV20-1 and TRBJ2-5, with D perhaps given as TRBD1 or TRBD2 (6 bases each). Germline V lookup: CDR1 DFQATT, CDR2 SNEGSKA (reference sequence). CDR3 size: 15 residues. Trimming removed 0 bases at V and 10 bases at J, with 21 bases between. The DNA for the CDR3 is TGCAGTGCTAGAGATAGCGGCAGGGGCGTTGTCGGCCAGTACTTC. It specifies CSARDSGRGVVGQYF.

CDR3 DNA sequence: TGTGCCAGCTCCCAATGGACCACTAGCGGTTACAATGAGCAGTTCTTC. Protein product: CASSQWTTSGYNEQFF. The rearrangement links TRBV18 to TRBJ2-1; TRBD2 matches 8 bases. Germline CDR1 and CDR2: KGHSH and LQKENI. The length of the CDR3 is 16 residues. V dropped 6 bases and J dropped 4; count of bases not matched to a gene: 11.

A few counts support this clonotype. CDR3 region: CASRWGTAQETQYF. The CDR3 nucleotides are TGCGCCAGCAGATGGGGGACAGCCCAAGAGACCCAGTACTTC. The chain carries TRBV10-2 and TRBJ2-5, with 7 bases lining up with TRBD1. The germline V gene encodes CDR1 WSHSY and CDR2 SAAADI. The CDR3 extends over 14 amino acids. V lost 6 bases to trimming and J lost 1 base; unmatched junction nucleotides: 5.

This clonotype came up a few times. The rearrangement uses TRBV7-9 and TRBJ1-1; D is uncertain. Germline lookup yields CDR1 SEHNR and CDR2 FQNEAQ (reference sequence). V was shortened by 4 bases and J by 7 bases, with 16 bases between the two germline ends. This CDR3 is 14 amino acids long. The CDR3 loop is CASSSTWADDEAFF. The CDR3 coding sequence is TGTGCCAGCAGCTCTACGTGGGCCGACGATGAAGCTTTCTTT. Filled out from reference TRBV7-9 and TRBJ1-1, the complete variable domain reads DTGVSQNPRHKITKRGQNVTFRCDPISEHNRLYWYRQTLGQGPEFLTYFQNEAQLEKSRLLSDRFSAERPKGSFSTLEIQRTEQGDSAMYLCASSSTWADDEAFFGQGTRLTVV.

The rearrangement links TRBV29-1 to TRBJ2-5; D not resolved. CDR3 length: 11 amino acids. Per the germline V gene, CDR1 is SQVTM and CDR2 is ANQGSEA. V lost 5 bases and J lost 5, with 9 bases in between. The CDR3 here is CSVSVGETQYF. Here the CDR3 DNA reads TGCAGCGTTTCGGTTGGGGAGACCCAGTACTTC.

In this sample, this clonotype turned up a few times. The CDR3 is CASSRGETLAGEQFF. DNA for the CDR3: TGTGCCAGCAGCCGGGGAGAGACACTCGCCGGTGAGCAGTTCTTC. V gene TRBV28 combines with J gene TRBJ2-1; TRBD2 is a possible D gene (5 bases). In germline, CDR1 is MDHEN, CDR2 SYDVKM. This CDR3 contains 15 residues. Trimming stripped 6 bases from V and 9 bases from J, with 21 bases between.

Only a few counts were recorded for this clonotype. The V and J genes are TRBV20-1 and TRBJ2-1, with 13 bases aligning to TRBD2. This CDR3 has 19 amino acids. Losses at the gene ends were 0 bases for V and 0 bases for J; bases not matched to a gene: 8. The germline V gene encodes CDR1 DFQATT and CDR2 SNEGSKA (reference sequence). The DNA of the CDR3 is TGCAGTGCTAGAGATCCCGGGACTAGCGGGGAGGGCTCCTACAATGAGCAGTTCTTC. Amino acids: CSARDPGTSGEGSYNEQFF.

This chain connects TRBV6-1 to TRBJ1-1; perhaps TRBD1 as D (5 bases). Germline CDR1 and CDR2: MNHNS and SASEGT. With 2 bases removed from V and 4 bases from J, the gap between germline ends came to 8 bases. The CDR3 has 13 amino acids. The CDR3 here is CASSEIGGTEAFF. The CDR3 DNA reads TGTGCCAGCAGTGAAATCGGGGGCACTGAAGCTTTCTTT.

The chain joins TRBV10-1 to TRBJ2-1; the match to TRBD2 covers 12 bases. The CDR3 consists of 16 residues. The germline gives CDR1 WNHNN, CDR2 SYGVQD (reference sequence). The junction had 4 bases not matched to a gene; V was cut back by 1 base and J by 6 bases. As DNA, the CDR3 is TGCGCCAGCAGTGAGTTGTCTAGCGGGAGGGCCAATGAGCAGTTCTTC. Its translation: CASSELSSGRANEQFF.

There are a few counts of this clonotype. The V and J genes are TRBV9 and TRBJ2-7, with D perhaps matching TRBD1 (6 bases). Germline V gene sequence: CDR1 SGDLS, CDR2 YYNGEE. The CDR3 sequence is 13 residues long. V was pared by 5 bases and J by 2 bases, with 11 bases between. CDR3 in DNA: TGTGCCAGCAGTGAGGACAGTACCTACGAGCAGTACTTC. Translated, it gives CASSEDSTYEQYF.

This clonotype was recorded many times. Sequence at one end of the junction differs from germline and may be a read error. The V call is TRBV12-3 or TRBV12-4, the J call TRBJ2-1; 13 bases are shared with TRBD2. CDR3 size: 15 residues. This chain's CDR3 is CAGSSGLAGESGQFF. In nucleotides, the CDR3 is TGTGCCGGCAGTTCAGGACTAGCGGGAGAGAGTGGGCAGTTCTTC.

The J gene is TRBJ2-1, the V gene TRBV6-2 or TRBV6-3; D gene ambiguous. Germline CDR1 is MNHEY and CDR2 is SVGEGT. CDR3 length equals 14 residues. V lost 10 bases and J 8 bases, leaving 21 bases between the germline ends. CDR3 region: CATTRIPGFDEQFF. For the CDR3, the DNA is TGTGCCACCACCCGGATACCTGGGTTCGATGAGCAGTTCTTC.

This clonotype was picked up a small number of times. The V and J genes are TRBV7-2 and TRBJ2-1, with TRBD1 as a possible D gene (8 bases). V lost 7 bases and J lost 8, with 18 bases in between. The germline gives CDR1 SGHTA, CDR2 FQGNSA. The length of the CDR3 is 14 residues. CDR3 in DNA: TGTGCCAGCACCCCAACAGGGGGGGCTTATGAGCAGTTCTTC. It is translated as CASTPTGGAYEQFF.

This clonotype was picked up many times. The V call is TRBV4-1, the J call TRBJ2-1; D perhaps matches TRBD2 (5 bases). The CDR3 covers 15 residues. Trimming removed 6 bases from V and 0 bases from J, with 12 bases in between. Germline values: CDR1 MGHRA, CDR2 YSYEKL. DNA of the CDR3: TGCGCCAGCAGGTCAGCTGGGAGCTCCTACAATGAGCAGTTCTTC. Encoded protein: CASRSAGSSYNEQFF.

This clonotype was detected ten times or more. The chain's CDR3 is CSAWVDSSSTDTQYF. DNA of the CDR3: TGCAGCGCCTGGGTGGACAGCTCTAGCACAGATACGCAGTATTTT. The chain uses TRBV29-1 and TRBJ2-3; possibly TRBD1 for D (6 bases). Trimming stripped 7 bases from V and 0 bases from J, with 17 bases between. This CDR3 is 15 amino acids long. The germline CDR1 and CDR2 sequences are SQVTM and ANQGSEA.

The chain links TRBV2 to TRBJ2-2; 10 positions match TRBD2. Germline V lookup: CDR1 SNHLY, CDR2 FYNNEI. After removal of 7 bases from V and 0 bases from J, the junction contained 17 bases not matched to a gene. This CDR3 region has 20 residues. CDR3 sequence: CASKSPRASGSWANTGELFF. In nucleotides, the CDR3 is TGTGCCAGCAAGTCCCCAAGGGCTAGCGGGAGTTGGGCGAACACCGGGGAGCTGTTTTTT.

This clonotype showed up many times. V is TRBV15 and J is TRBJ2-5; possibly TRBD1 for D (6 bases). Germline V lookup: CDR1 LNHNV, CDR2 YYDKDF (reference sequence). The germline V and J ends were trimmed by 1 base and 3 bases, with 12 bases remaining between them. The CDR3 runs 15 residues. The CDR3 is CATSRGQVKEETQYF. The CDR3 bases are TGTGCCACCAGCAGAGGACAGGTTAAGGAAGAGACCCAGTACTTC.

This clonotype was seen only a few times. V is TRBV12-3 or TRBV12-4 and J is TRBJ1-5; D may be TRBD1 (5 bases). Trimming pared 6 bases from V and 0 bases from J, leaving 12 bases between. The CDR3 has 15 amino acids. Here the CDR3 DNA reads TGTGCCAGCAGCTCCGACAGATATAGCAATCAGCCCCAGCATTTT. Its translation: CASSSDRYSNQPQHF.

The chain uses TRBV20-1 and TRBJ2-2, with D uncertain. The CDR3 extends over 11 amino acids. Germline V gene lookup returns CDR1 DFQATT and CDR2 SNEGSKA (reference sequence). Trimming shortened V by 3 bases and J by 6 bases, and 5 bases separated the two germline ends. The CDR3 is CSASFPGELFF. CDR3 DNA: TGCAGTGCTAGTTTCCCCGGGGAGCTGTTTTTT.

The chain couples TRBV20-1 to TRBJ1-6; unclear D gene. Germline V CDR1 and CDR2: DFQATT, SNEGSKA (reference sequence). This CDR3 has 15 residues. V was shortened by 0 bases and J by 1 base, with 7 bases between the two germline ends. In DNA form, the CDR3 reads TGCAGTGCTAGAGATATAGGGTCCTATAATTCACCCCTCCACTTT. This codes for CSARDIGSYNSPLHF.

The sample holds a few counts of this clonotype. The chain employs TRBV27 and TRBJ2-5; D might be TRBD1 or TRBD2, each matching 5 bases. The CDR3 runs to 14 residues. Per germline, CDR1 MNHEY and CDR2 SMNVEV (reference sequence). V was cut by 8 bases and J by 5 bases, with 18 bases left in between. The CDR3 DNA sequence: TGTGCCAGCTCCACCTTGGGGGACGTGGAGACCCAGTACTTC. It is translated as CASSTLGDVETQYF.

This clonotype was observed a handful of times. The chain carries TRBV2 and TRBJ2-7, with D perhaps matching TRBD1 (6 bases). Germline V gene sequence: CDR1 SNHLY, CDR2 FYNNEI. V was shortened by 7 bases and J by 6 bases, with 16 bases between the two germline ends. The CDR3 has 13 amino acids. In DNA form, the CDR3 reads TGTGCCAGCACAGGGACAAGGGACGGCGAGCAGTACGTC. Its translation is CASTGTRDGEQYV.

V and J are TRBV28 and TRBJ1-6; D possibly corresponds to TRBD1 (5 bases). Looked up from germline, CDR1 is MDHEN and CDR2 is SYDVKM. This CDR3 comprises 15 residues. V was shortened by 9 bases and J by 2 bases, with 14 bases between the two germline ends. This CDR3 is CASGTGQTYNSPLHF. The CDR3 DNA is TGTGCCAGTGGGACGGGGCAGACCTATAATTCACCCCTCCACTTT.

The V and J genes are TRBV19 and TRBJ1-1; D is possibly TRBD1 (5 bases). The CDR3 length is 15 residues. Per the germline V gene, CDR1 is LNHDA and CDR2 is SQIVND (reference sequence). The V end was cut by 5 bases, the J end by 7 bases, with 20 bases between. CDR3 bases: TGTGCCAGTAGTGGTCCCCGACCCGGGACCGGTGAAGCTTTCTTT. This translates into CASSGPRPGTGEAFF.

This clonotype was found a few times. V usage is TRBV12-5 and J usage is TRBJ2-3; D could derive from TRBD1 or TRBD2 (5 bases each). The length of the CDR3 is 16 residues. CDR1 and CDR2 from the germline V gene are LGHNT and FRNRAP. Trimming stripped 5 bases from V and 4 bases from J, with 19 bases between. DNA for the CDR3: TGTGCTAGTGGTCCCGGGCGAGGGGTATCCGCAGATACGCAGTATTTT. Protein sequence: CASGPGRGVSADTQYF.

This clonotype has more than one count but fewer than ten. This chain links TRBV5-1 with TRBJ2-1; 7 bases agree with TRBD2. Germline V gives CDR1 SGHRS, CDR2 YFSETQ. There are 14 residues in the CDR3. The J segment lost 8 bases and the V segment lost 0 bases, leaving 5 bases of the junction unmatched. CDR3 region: CASSLGWLADEQFF. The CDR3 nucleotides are TGCGCCAGCAGCTTGGGTTGGCTAGCGGATGAGCAGTTCTTC.

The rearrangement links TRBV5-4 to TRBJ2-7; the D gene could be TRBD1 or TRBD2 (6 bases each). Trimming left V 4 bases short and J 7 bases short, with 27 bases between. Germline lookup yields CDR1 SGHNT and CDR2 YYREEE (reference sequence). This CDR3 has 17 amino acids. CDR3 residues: CASSNTGTSLVGGEQYV. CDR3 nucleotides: TGTGCCAGCAGCAATACAGGGACTTCGCTTGTCGGAGGTGAGCAGTACGTC.